The 2 T cell receptor beta chains in this list originate from one sample, sequenced in a study of long-term antiretroviral therapy in people with HIV. The immunoSEQ assay was v3.0, run at survey level. Profiled with immunoSEQ multiplex PCR; TCRdb holds only in-frame clones, not every one. The sample records about 34,000 clones, around 94% being singletons. The sample here was unsorted PBMCs, taken around 5.5 years after starting antiretroviral therapy. The source of these receptors is a woman aged 45-65 years with HIV.

V is TRBV6-6 and J is TRBJ2-7; 9 bases agree with TRBD1. Germline CDR1 reads MNHNY; CDR2 reads SVGAGI (reference sequence). J lost 0 bases, V lost 4 bases, and 7 bases had no gene match. The CDR3 has 16 amino acids. CDR3 amino acids: CASSSPDRGSSYEQYF. CDR3 nucleotide sequence: TGTGCCAGCAGTTCACCTGACAGGGGGTCCTCCTACGAGCAGTACTTC.

The rearrangement links TRBV9 to TRBJ2-6; D possibly matches TRBD1 or TRBD2 (5 bases each). The CDR3 is 16 residues long. Germline CDR1 and CDR2: SGDLS and YYNGEE. The V and J ends lost 3 bases and 1 base respectively, with 11 bases between them. CDR3 sequence reads: CASSAGPNSGANVLTF. The CDR3, as DNA: TGTGCCAGCAGCGCGGGACCCAATTCTGGGGCCAACGTCCTGACTTTC.